These T cell receptor beta chains were read from a single sample in a study of blood T cell repertoires in COVID-19. Clones were read by immunoSEQ multiplex PCR, and TCRdb kept only the in-frame ones, dropping some. The sample records about 100,000 clones, more than 75% being singletons. The sequenced sample consisted of peripheral blood. These receptors came from a human donor in a cohort sampled during active COVID-19. Each CDR3 is given with its conserved first and last residue. Fields, in order: V gene, J gene, CDR3 protein.

TRBV6-5	TRBJ1-1	CASSLVPGGEEAEAFF
TRBV7-8	TRBJ2-3	CASSPRASGGSNTDTQYF
TRBV7-9	TRBJ2-5	CASSLSPGVVETQYF
TRBV6-2/TRBV6-3	TRBJ2-1	CASSYQGLASVEQFF
TRBV28	TRBJ2-7	CASSLVLAGDQSYEQYF
TRBV9	TRBJ2-6	CASGRGSGPNSGANVLTF
TRBV12-3/TRBV12-4	TRBJ1-1	CASSFSPNSEAFF
TRBV7-8	TRBJ1-6	CASSLWGVLDSPLHF
TRBV6-6	TRBJ1-5	CASSVTGGSNQPQHF
TRBV7-2	TRBJ2-3	CASSQGGRGGTDTQYF
TRBV4-2	TRBJ2-1	CASSEGAIAGAFEQFF
TRBV3-1/TRBV3-2	TRBJ1-3	CASSQGYDSNTIYF
TRBV10-2	TRBJ1-1	CASSVRGGFPEAFF
TRBV20-1	TRBJ1-1	CSASDTGVNTEAFF
TRBV5-1	TRBJ2-2	CASSLAGGTNTGELFF
TRBV4-3	TRBJ2-5	CASSQEKTSQETQYF
TRBV5-4	TRBJ2-1	CASSLEQGMEFF
TRBV6-2/TRBV6-3	TRBJ1-1	CASSYGSDLEAFF
TRBV4-3	TRBJ2-5	CASSQGQAVMRGVRETQYF
TRBV27	TRBJ2-3	CASSLKRPDTDTQYF
TRBV7-2	TRBJ1-1	CASSPTGRGTMNTEAFF
TRBV6-2/TRBV6-3	TRBJ1-5	CASSMTGGLGQPQHF
TRBV20-1	TRBJ1-5	CSASEGVGQPQHF
TRBV6-5	TRBJ2-3	CASSGQGGPDTQYF
TRBV4-2	TRBJ1-1	CASSRDRDGGVNTEAFF
TRBV5-8	TRBJ1-2	CASSLPGGGYGYTF
TRBV5-1	TRBJ2-2	CASSLAGTSETGELFF
TRBV18	TRBJ2-7	CASSPGHLTYEQYF
TRBV19	TRBJ2-7	CASSIAAGAIVYEQYF
TRBV5-8	TRBJ2-5	CASSPLGPQETQYF
TRBV3-1/TRBV3-2	TRBJ2-2	CASSLRTGSNTGELFF
TRBV19	TRBJ1-2	CASSLQRHDYGYTF
TRBV4-3	TRBJ1-4	CASSHHGTGDSEKLFF
TRBV9	TRBJ1-2	CASSVAMEDPSSGYTF
TRBV5-4	TRBJ2-5	CASRPWGLAGSRGETQYF
TRBV11-1	TRBJ1-1	CASSSHRGLRGTEAFF
TRBV6-2/TRBV6-3	TRBJ2-1	CASSYSRATSWDYNEQFF
TRBV7-9	TRBJ2-2	CASSLGLFNTGELFF
TRBV6-5	TRBJ1-6	CASSYQGQASPLHF
TRBV6-2/TRBV6-3	TRBJ2-2	CASSFRVSTNTGELFF